This TCR beta chain was retrieved from a study of shared clonotypes between healthy human individuals. Findings and caveats of the study: On the whole, naive subsets had larger estimated richness than memory subsets had.

The authors combined CD45RO+ cells with CCR7-negative CD45RA+ TemRA cells as CD8 memory. This clone was observed a single time. Its antigen is not known. Here immunoSEQ multiplex PCR was the method, and the copy in TCRdb shows in-frame clones only, minus some. This table holds 600,000 to 750,000 clones, roughly 87% found once. Sequencing used memory CD8+ T cells from PBMCs. Stated subset: CD45RO+ cells pooled with CCR7-negative TemRA cells. This TCR was sampled from a man aged 18-30 years in good health. Some clones in this sample may be carry-over from other donors' samples.

CDR3 sequence (DNA): TGTGCCAGCAGTCCCAGGGGGGCGGGAGTATATGAGCAGTTCTTC. Its protein is CASSPRGAGVYEQFF. This rearrangement joins TRBV7-6 to TRBJ2-1, with D perhaps TRBD1 or TRBD2 (7 bases each). V lost 6 bases and J lost 8, with 20 bases in between. The CDR3 runs to 15 residues. The germline V gene encodes CDR1 SGHVS and CDR2 FNYEAQ.